This T cell receptor beta chain was documented in a study of blood T cell repertoires in COVID-19. Study-wide background: Researchers got acute and convalescent COVID-19 samples from the United States, Italy and Spain. In each case, the material was cDNA or gDNA derived from T cells, B-cell-depleted T cells, or PBMCs.

As originally analysed: Nucleated cell counts were estimated from reference gene primer amplification. The repertoire was sequenced with immunoSEQ multiplex PCR; TCRdb's copy has only in-frame clones and lacks some. That table is the source of V, J and clone size, and D and trimming were worked out from the DNA. The profile shows tens of thousands of clones, around 83% of them singletons. The CDR3 is 19 amino acids. V was pared by 0 bases and J by 0 bases, with 8 bases of the junction left unmatched. Germline V lookup: CDR1 SGHVS, CDR2 FQNEAQ. The clonotype comes from a human donor in a cohort sampled during active COVID-19. The source material was peripheral blood. V usage is TRBV7-8 and J usage is TRBJ2-7; 13 bases align to TRBD2. The DNA for the CDR3 is TGTGCCAGCAGCTTAGCAACGGGACTAGCGGGGAGGAGCTCCTACGAGCAGTACTTC. Protein: CASSLATGLAGRSSYEQYF.